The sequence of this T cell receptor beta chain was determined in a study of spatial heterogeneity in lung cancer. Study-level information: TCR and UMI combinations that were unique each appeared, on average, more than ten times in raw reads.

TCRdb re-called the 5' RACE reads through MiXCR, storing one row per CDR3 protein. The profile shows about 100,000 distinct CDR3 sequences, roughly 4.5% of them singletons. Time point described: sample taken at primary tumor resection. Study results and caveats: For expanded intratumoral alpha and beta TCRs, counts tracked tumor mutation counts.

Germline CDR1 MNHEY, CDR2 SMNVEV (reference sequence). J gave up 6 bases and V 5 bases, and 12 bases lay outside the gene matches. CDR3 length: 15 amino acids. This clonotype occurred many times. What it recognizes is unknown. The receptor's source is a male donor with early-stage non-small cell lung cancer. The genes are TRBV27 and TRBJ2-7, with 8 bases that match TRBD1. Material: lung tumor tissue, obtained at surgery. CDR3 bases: TGTGCCAGCAGTCGGTCGGCAGGGGGCTATGTCGAGCAGTACTTC. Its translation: CASSRSAGGYVEQYF.